The source of this T cell receptor (beta chain) is a study of T cell responses to AZD1222 COVID-19 vaccine. Study-level findings and limits: Repertoire collection took place solely once the T cell response had peaked.

Sequencing used immunoSEQ multiplex PCR; TCRdb keeps in-frame clones, though not all of them. Seen here are just under 75,000 clones, about three quarters observed once, and the top ten hold around 48%. CDR3 length: 12 residues. The germline CDR1 and CDR2 sequences are SGHNT and YENEEA. The V and J ends lost 7 bases and 10 bases respectively, with 14 bases between them. Of note for this clone: No antigen is known for it.

The sequence came from an adult who received the AZD1222 COVID-19 vaccine. The sample consisted of peripheral blood, taken 28 days after the second AZD1222 dose. This chain connects TRBV11-3 to TRBJ2-1; either TRBD1 or TRBD2 may supply D (6 bases each). CDR3 loop: CASKSEGEEQFF. CDR3 in DNA: TGTGCCAGCAAATCGGAGGGGGAAGAGCAGTTCTTC.